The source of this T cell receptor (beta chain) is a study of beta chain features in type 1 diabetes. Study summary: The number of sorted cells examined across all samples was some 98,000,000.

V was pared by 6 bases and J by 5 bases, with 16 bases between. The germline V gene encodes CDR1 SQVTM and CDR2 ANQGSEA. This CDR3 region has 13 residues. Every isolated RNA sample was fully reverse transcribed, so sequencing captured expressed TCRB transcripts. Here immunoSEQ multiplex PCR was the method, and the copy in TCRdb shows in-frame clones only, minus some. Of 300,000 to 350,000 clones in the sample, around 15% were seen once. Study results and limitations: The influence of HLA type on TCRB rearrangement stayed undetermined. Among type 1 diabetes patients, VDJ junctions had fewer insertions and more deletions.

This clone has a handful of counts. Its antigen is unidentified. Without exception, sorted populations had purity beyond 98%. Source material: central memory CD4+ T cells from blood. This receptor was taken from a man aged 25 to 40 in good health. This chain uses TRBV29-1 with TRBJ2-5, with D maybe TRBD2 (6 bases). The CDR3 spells CSVGTGTWETQYF. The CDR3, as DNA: TGCAGCGTGGGCACGGGGACTTGGGAGACCCAGTACTTC.